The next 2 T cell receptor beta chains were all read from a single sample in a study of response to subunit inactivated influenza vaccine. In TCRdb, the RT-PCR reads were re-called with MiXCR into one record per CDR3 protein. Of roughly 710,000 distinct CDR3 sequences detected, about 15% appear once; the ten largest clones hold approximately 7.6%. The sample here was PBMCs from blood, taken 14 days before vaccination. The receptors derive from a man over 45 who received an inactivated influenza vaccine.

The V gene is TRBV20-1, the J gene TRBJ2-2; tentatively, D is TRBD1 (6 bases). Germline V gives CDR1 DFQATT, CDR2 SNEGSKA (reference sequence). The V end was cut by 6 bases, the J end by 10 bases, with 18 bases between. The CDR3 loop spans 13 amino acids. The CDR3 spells CSATETGFVELFF. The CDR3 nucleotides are TGCAGTGCCACTGAAACAGGGTTTGTGGAGCTGTTTTTT.

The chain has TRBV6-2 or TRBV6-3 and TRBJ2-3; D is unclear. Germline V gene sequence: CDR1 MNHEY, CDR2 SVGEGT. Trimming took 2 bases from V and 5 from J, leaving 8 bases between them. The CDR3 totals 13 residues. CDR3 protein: CASSYPPVDTQYF. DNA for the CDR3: TGTGCCAGCAGTTACCCCCCGGTAGATACGCAGTATTTT.